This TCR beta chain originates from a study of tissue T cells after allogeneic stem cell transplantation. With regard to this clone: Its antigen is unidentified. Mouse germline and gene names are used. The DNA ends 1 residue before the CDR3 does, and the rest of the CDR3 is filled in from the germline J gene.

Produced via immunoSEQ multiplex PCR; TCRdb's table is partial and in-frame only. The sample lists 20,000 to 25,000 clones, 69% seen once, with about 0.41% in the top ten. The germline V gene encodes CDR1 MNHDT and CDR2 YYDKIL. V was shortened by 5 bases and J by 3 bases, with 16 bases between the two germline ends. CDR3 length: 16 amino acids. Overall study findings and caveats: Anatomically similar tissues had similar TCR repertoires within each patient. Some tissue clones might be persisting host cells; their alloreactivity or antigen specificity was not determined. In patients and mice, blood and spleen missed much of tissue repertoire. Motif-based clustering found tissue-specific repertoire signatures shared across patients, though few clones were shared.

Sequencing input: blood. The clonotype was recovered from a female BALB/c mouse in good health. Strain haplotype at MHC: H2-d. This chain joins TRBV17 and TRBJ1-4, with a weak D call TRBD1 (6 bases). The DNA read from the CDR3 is TGTGCTAGCAGTGGACCCCCGGGGGGCACCAACGAAAGATTATTT. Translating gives CASSGPPGGTNERLF. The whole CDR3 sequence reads CASSGPPGGTNERLFF.